These 27 T cell receptor beta chains were sequenced from one sample in a study of beta chain features in type 1 diabetes. Expressed TCRB transcripts were sequenced because the entire RNA isolate underwent reverse transcription. The data were produced by immunoSEQ multiplex PCR, yet TCRdb's version contains in-frame clones alone and is incomplete. Counted here are 680,000 or so clones, about a sixth occurring once; the ten biggest clones make up about 0.097%. Source material: naive CD4+ T cells from blood. These receptors were obtained from a man younger than 35 in good health.

This clone was found a few times. The DNA for the CDR3 is TGTGCCAGCAGCTTATGGACAGGGGCACCGAATTCGAATGGCTACACCTTC. It yields the protein CASSLWTGAPNSNGYTF. The rearrangement joins TRBV5-6 to TRBJ1-2; the match to TRBD1 covers 9 bases. This CDR3 has 17 residues. Trimming took 2 bases from V and 6 from J; bases not matched to a gene: 14. CDR1 is SGHDT, CDR2 YYEEEE, per germline. The variable domain in full, with the rest retrieved from reference TRBV5-6 and TRBJ1-2, is DAGVTQSPTHLIKTRGQQVTLRCSPKSGHDTVSWYQQALGQGPQFIFQYYEEEERQRGNFPDRFSGHQFPNYSSELNVNALLLGDSALYLCASSLWTGAPNSNGYTFGSGTRLTVV.

The rearrangement links TRBV9 to TRBJ1-1; D ambiguous. The CDR3 length is 12 residues. Between the trimmed V and J ends, which lost 0 bases and 7 bases, there was a span of 7 bases. The germline V gene encodes CDR1 SGDLS and CDR2 YYNGEE. The CDR3 coding sequence is TGTGCCAGCAGCGTAGGCACAGATGAAGCTTTCTTT. Its translation: CASSVGTDEAFF.

The table lists this clone with a few counts. V and J are TRBV7-2 and TRBJ2-1; D is unclear. CDR1 and CDR2 from the germline V gene are SGHTA and FQGNSA. The CDR3 contains 17 residues. V lost 1 base and J lost 4, with 17 bases in between. The CDR3 sequence is CASSLVSRAPAYNEQFF. In nucleotides, the CDR3 is TGTGCCAGCAGCTTAGTCTCCCGGGCCCCGGCTTACAATGAGCAGTTCTTC.

Worth noting for this clone: Mismatch with germline at one junction end may stem from a read error. The chain is built from TRBV29-1 and TRBJ1-5; D ambiguous. CDR1 and CDR2 (germline): SQVTM, ANQGSEA. The CDR3 contains 13 residues. For the CDR3, the DNA is TGCAGCGTTGCAAAAGGTCAAAATCAGCTCCAGCATTTT. It encodes CSVAKGQNQLQHF.

This clone was detected a few times. J is TRBJ2-5 and V is TRBV6-1, with D uncertain. The ends were cut back, 2 bases at V and 3 bases at J, with 7 bases in the middle. Germline V gives CDR1 MNHNS, CDR2 SASEGT. The CDR3 length is 13 residues. For the CDR3, the DNA is TGTGCCAGCAGTGAAATAGGGAAAGAGACCCAGTACTTC. Its protein is CASSEIGKETQYF.

The chain combines TRBV6-9 with TRBJ1-4, with D possibly being TRBD1 (5 bases). CDR3 length: 15 residues. From germline, CDR1 is MNHGY and CDR2 SVAAGI. V lost 7 bases to trimming and J lost 4 bases, with 16 bases between them. The CDR3 loop reads CASTPFSGRNEKLFF. The CDR3 nucleotides are TGTGCCAGCACCCCCTTCTCAGGGCGTAATGAAAAACTGTTTTTT.

This clone has only a few counts. V usage is TRBV29-1 and J usage is TRBJ1-1; D perhaps matches TRBD1 (5 bases). CDR1 SQVTM and CDR2 ANQGSEA come from the germline V gene. The V and J ends lost 8 bases and 11 bases respectively, with 15 bases between them. The CDR3 runs to 10 residues. CDR3 in amino acids: CSIQRGGAFF. The DNA of the CDR3 is TGCAGCATCCAAAGGGGCGGTGCTTTCTTT.

This clone was picked up a small number of times. The chain couples TRBV15 to TRBJ2-3; D may be TRBD1 (5 bases). The V gene lost 3 bases and the J gene lost 2 bases, with 9 bases spanning the gap. CDR3 length: 14 residues. Germline V lookup: CDR1 LNHNV, CDR2 YYDKDF (reference sequence). CDR3 residues: CATSRDKTTDTQYF. In nucleotides, the CDR3 is TGTGCCACCAGCAGGGACAAGACCACAGATACGCAGTATTTT. Together with reference TRBV15 and TRBJ2-3, the CDR3 gives the full variable domain: DAMVIQNPRYQVTQFGKPVTLSCSQTLNHNVMYWYQQKSSQAPKLLFHYYDKDFNNEADTPDNFQSRRPNTSFCFLDIRSPGLGDTAMYLCATSRDKTTDTQYFGPGTRLTVL.

This clone has only a few counts. The genes are TRBV4-1 and TRBJ2-1; 10 nucleotides agree with TRBD1. After removal of 4 bases from V and 5 bases from J, the junction contained 11 bases not matched to a gene. CDR3 length: 17 amino acids. CDR1 and CDR2 from the germline V gene are MGHRA and YSYEKL. The DNA for the CDR3 is TGCGCCAGCAGCCGACCCGGACAGGGGGTAGGCCACAATGAGCAGTTCTTC. This encodes CASSRPGQGVGHNEQFF.

The chain joins TRBV7-9 to TRBJ2-5, with D perhaps being TRBD1 or TRBD2 (6 bases each). Germline V lookup: CDR1 SEHNR, CDR2 FQNEAQ (reference sequence). Trimming stripped 1 base from V and 2 bases from J, with 14 bases between. This CDR3 region has 16 residues. The CDR3 spells CASSLEAGGGQETQYF. The CDR3 bases are TGTGCCAGCAGCTTAGAGGCAGGAGGGGGACAAGAGACCCAGTACTTC.

Worth noting for this clone: This may be a read error: a much more frequent sequence differs by one nucleotide. This rearrangement joins TRBV6-1 to TRBJ1-1, with no clear D. Germline V gene data show CDR1 as MNHNS and CDR2 as SASEGT. The CDR3 is 11 amino acids. Trimming removed 6 bases at V and 0 bases at J, with 2 bases between. The DNA for the CDR3 is TGTGCCAGCAGACTGAACACTGAAGCTTTCTTT. Translated: CASRLNTEAFF.

This clone was recorded a few times. The chain uses TRBV19 and TRBJ2-3; the match to TRBD2 covers 11 bases. Germline loops: CDR1 LNHDA, CDR2 SQIVND (reference sequence). There are 17 residues in the CDR3. V gave up 3 bases and J gave up 2 bases; unmatched junction bases: 7. The chain's CDR3 is CASSITRLAGYTDTQYF. As DNA, the CDR3 is TGTGCCAGTAGTATTACGCGACTAGCGGGATACACAGATACGCAGTATTTT.

The gene calls are TRBV5-1 and TRBJ2-3; 10 nucleotides align to TRBD2. This CDR3 is built from 15 residues. V lost 5 bases to trimming and J lost 1 base; unmatched junction nucleotides: 4. CDR1 SGHRS and CDR2 YFSETQ come from the germline V gene. CDR3 in DNA: TGCGCCAGCAGATTCGGACTAGCGGGCACAGATACGCAGTATTTT. Translation gives CASRFGLAGTDTQYF.

On this clone itself: A read error may account for a junction end that differs from germline. The chain joins TRBV7-7 to TRBJ2-2, with D perhaps matching TRBD1 (6 bases). In germline, CDR1 is SSHAT, CDR2 FNYEAQ (reference sequence). The CDR3 has 16 amino acids. CDR3 sequence (DNA): TGTGCTAGCACCCCCGTTAGGGGGAAGTGGACCGGGGAGCTGTTTTTT. Translation: CASTPVRGKWTGELFF.

The J gene is TRBJ2-5, the V gene TRBV6-1, with 7 bases that match TRBD2. The germline gives CDR1 MNHNS, CDR2 SASEGT. The CDR3 is 14 residues long. V shed 10 bases, J shed 5 bases, and the junction held 13 bases outside the gene matches. The chain's CDR3 is CAIRGGGLMETQYF. DNA for the CDR3: TGTGCCATCCGCGGGGGAGGGCTGATGGAGACCCAGTACTTC.

This clone was seen a handful of times. J is TRBJ2-6 and V is TRBV10-3, with no clear D. The V end was cut by 5 bases, the J end by 1 base, with 15 bases between. CDR3 size: 17 residues. The germline CDR1 and CDR2 sequences are ENHRY and SYGVKD. The CDR3 is CAISLHIGISGANVLTF. The CDR3 nucleotides are TGTGCCATCAGTCTACATATAGGGATTTCTGGGGCCAACGTCCTGACTTTC.

This clone was seen more than once but under ten times. This chain joins TRBV27 and TRBJ2-5, with D perhaps TRBD1 (5 bases). Germline CDR1 and CDR2: MNHEY and SMNVEV (reference sequence). Trimming took off 2 bases at V and 2 bases at J, with 15 bases between the two ends. CDR3 length: 16 amino acids. For the CDR3, the DNA is TGTGCCAGCAGTTTACGACGCGGACAAACGCAAGAGACCCAGTACTTC. Protein sequence: CASSLRRGQTQETQYF.

This clone has a handful of counts. The chain combines TRBV30 with TRBJ1-5, with 7 bases matching TRBD1. This CDR3 is 15 amino acids long. J lost 5 bases, V lost 1 base, and 8 bases had no gene match. The V gene's germline CDR1 is GTSNPN and CDR2 SVGIG (reference sequence). The CDR3 DNA is TGTGCCTGGAGTGGGGTGACAGGGACGTATCAGCCCCAGCATTTT. It specifies CAWSGVTGTYQPQHF.

This clone was picked up a small number of times. The chain is built from TRBV2 and TRBJ1-5, with a possible D match to TRBD1 (5 bases). Per the germline V gene, CDR1 is SNHLY and CDR2 is FYNNEI. This CDR3 comprises 13 residues. The V and J ends lost 4 bases and 8 bases respectively, with 12 bases between them. Here the CDR3 DNA reads TGTGCCAGCAGTGCAGGCAGGGTAGAGCCCCAGCATTTT. The encoded protein is CASSAGRVEPQHF.

The CDR3 region has the DNA TGTGCCAGCAGCATCACTGGAGCGGGGGCCAGCGAGACCCAGTACTTC. Protein sequence: CASSITGAGASETQYF. This chain links TRBV9 with TRBJ2-5; 8 nucleotides line up with TRBD2. This CDR3 is 16 amino acids long. The germline CDR1 and CDR2 sequences are SGDLS and YYNGEE. J lost 5 bases, V lost 4 bases, and 13 bases had no gene match.

This clone was picked up a small number of times. The CDR3 DNA follows: TGCGCCAGCAGCTCACTAGCGGGGAGCTCCTACGAGCAGTACTTC. It codes for CASSSLAGSSYEQYF. This chain uses TRBV5-1 with TRBJ2-7; TRBD2 aligns across 10 bases. CDR1 and CDR2 from the germline V gene are SGHRS and YFSETQ. The CDR3 is 15 amino acids. V was clipped by 3 bases and J by 0 bases; unmatched bases: 3.

In this sample, this clone turned up a few times. Other DNA variants within this sample encode the same CDR3. This sequence joins TRBV12-5 and TRBJ2-3; D gene ambiguous. The V end was cut by 4 bases, the J end by 3 bases, with 8 bases between. The CDR3 length is 13 residues. Germline CDR1 reads LGHNT; CDR2 reads FRNRAP. In DNA form, the CDR3 reads TGTGCTAGTGGTTCGTCCGGGACAGATACGCAGTATTTT. Encoded protein: CASGSSGTDTQYF.

Worth noting for this clone: Different DNA sequences within this sample yield the same CDR3. This chain connects TRBV7-9 to TRBJ1-4; D is unresolved. Deletions cut 1 base from V and 0 bases from J, with 3 bases between. Germline lookup yields CDR1 SEHNR and CDR2 FQNEAQ (reference sequence). The CDR3 is 14 residues long. The CDR3 DNA reads TGTGCCAGCAGCTTAGGGGCAACTAATGAAAAACTGTTTTTT. It translates to CASSLGATNEKLFF. The variable domain in full, with the rest retrieved from reference TRBV7-9 and TRBJ1-4, is DTGVSQNPRHKITKRGQNVTFRCDPISEHNRLYWYRQTLGQGPEFLTYFQNEAQLEKSRLLSDRFSAERPKGSFSTLEIQRTEQGDSAMYLCASSLGATNEKLFFGSGTQLSVL.

The V and J genes are TRBV9 and TRBJ2-1; D remains unclear. This CDR3 contains 13 residues. CDR1 is SGDLS, CDR2 YYNGEE, per germline. Trimming cost V 0 bases and J 7 bases, with 8 bases left between them. CDR3 sequence: CASSVGPRNEQFF. CDR3 sequence (DNA): TGTGCCAGCAGCGTAGGACCTCGGAATGAGCAGTTCTTC.

The chain uses TRBV5-1 and TRBJ2-4; 8 positions match TRBD1. The CDR3 sequence is 14 residues long. The germline CDR1 and CDR2 sequences are SGHRS and YFSETQ. V trimming: 5 bases; J trimming: 5 bases; junction bases outside the gene matches: 6. CDR3: CASSRGQVQNIQYF. In nucleotides, the CDR3 is TGCGCCAGCAGTCGGGGACAGGTACAAAACATTCAGTACTTC.

The rearrangement links TRBV19 to TRBJ2-1, with D uncertain. Germline lookup yields CDR1 LNHDA and CDR2 SQIVND (reference sequence). This CDR3 is built from 14 residues. Trimming stripped 3 bases from V and 6 bases from J, with 12 bases between. The CDR3 protein is CASSMVQPTNEQFF. The DNA of the CDR3 is TGTGCCAGTAGTATGGTACAGCCAACCAATGAGCAGTTCTTC.

The chain combines TRBV4-2 with TRBJ1-5, with D possibly being TRBD1 (6 bases). V lost 5 bases and J lost 5, with 10 bases in between. CDR1 and CDR2 from the germline V gene are LGHNA and YNFKEQ. This CDR3 spans 13 amino acids. CDR3 nucleotide sequence: TGTGCCAGCAGCAGACAGGACGATCAGCCCCAGCATTTT. It yields the protein CASSRQDDQPQHF.